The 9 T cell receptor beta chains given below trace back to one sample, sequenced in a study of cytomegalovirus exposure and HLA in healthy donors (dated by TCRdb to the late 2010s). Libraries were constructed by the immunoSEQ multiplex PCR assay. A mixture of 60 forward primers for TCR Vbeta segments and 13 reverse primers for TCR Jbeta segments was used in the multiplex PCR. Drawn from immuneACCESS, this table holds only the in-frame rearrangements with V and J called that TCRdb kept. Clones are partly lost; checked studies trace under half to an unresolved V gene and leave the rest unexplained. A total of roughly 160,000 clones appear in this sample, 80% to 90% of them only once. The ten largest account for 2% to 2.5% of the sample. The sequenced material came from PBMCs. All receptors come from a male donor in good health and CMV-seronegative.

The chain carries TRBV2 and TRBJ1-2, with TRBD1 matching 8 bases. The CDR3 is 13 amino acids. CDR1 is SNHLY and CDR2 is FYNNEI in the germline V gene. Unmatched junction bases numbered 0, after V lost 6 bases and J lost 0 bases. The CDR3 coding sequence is TGTGCCAGCAGACAGGGGGCTAACTATGGCTACACCTTC. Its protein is CASRQGANYGYTF.

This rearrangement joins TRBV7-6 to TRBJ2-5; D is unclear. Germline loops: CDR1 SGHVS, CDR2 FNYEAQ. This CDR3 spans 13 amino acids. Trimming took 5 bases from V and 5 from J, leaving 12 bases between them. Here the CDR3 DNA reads TGTGCCAGCAGCCCCCTGGGCCTCGAGACCCAGTACTTC. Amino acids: CASSPLGLETQYF.

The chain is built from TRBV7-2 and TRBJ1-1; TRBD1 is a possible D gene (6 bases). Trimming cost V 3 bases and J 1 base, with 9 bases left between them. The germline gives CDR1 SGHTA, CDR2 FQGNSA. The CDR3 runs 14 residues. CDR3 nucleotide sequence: TGTGCCAGCAGCTTGGACAGACAGAACACTGAAGCTTTCTTT. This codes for CASSLDRQNTEAFF.

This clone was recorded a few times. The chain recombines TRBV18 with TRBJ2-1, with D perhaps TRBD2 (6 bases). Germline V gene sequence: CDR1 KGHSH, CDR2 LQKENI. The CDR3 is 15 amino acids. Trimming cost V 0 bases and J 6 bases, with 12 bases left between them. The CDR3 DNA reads TGTGCCAGCTCACCACCCGGGACTCTCGGCAATGAGCAGTTCTTC. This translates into CASSPPGTLGNEQFF.

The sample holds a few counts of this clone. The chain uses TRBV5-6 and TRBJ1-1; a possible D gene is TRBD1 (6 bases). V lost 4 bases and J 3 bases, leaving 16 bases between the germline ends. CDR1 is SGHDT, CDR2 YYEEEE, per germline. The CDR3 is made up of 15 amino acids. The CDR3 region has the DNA TGTGCCAGCAGCAGGATGACAGGAAGAGACACTGAAGCTTTCTTT. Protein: CASSRMTGRDTEAFF.

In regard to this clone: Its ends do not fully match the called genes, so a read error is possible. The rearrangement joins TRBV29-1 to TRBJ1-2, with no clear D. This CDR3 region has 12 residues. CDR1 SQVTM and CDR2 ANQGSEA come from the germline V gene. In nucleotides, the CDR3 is TGCAGCGCCATTGACCCGAACTATGGCTACCCCTTC. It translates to CSAIDPNYGYPF.

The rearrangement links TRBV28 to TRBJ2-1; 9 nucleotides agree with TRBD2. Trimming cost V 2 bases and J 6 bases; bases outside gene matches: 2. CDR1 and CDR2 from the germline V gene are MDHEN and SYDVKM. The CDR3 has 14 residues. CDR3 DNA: TGTGCCAGCAGTTTACTAGCGGGGCCCAATGAGCAGTTCTTC. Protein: CASSLLAGPNEQFF.

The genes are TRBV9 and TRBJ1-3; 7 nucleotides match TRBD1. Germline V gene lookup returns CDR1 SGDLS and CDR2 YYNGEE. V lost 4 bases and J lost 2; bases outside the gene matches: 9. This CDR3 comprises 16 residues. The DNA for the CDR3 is TGTGCCAGCAGCTTAAACCGGGACAGAGCTGGAAACACCATATATTTT. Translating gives CASSLNRDRAGNTIYF.

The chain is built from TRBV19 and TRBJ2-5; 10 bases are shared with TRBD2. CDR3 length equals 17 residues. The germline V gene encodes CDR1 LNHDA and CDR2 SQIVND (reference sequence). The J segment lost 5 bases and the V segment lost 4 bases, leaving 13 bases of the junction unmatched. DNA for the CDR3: TGTGCCAGTAGTACCCGGTTGGTAGCGGGAGGTATGGAGACCCAGTACTTC. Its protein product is CASSTRLVAGGMETQYF.